What follows are 9 T cell receptor beta chains derived from one specimen sequenced in a study of neurological immune-mediated disorders. From the 5' RACE reads, TCRdb called clonotypes with MiXCR, one entry per CDR3 protein. The table has over 11,000 distinct CDR3 sequences, 8% to 13% seen once. The sample consisted of PBMCs. All receptors derive from a woman between 35 and 50 years old in good health.

The chain is built from TRBV20-1 and TRBJ2-1, with TRBD2 identical over 10 bases. The junction had 11 bases not matched to a gene; V was cut back by 5 bases and J by 7 bases. CDR1 and CDR2 from the germline V gene are DFQATT and SNEGSKA (reference sequence). This CDR3 is 15 amino acids long. Written as DNA, the CDR3 is TGCAGTGCTCTAGGACTAGCGGACGGTCATAATGAGCAGTTCTTC. It specifies CSALGLADGHNEQFF.

Ten or more counts support this clonotype. The CDR3: CASSVGETQYF. In DNA form, the CDR3 reads TGTGCCAGCAGTGTTGGAGAGACCCAGTACTTC. The chain combines TRBV25-1 with TRBJ2-5; D is unresolved. The CDR3 sequence is 11 residues long. The V gene lost 4 bases and the J gene lost 4 bases, with 4 bases spanning the gap. The germline V gene encodes CDR1 MGHDK and CDR2 SYGVNS.

The J gene is TRBJ2-7, the V gene TRBV20-1, with TRBD2 matching over 8 bases. The CDR3 is made up of 13 amino acids. V shed 3 bases, J shed 2 bases, and the junction held 3 bases outside the gene matches. The germline gives CDR1 DFQATT, CDR2 SNEGSKA (reference sequence). The CDR3 sequence is CSASPTSAYEQYF. The CDR3 nucleotides are TGCAGTGCTAGCCCGACTAGCGCCTACGAGCAGTACTTC.

Ten or more counts support this clonotype. The J gene is TRBJ1-2, the V gene TRBV6-5, with TRBD1 identical over 7 bases. Per germline, CDR1 MNHEY and CDR2 SVGAGI. The length of the CDR3 is 12 residues. V shed 4 bases, J shed 8 bases, and the junction held 4 bases outside the gene matches. The CDR3 DNA reads TGTGCCAGCAGTTTACAGGGGAGCGGCTACACCTTC. Its translation: CASSLQGSGYTF.

This clonotype was detected ten times or more. This rearrangement joins TRBV5-1 to TRBJ2-1; no firm D call. V was clipped by 2 bases and J by 5 bases, with 17 bases between them. The V gene's germline CDR1 is SGHRS and CDR2 YFSETQ. The CDR3 is made up of 16 amino acids. In DNA, the CDR3 is TGCGCCAGCAGCTTCGAGGCTGGATCCAACAACAATGAGCAGTTCTTC. Translated: CASSFEAGSNNNEQFF.

There are many counts of this clonotype. V and J are TRBV3-1 and TRBJ1-5; TRBD1 agrees at 9 bases. CDR1 is LGHDT, CDR2 YNNKEL, per germline (reference sequence). The CDR3 consists of 14 residues. Germline trimming cut 1 base from V and 6 bases from J; bases unmatched to any gene: 1. The CDR3 is CASSQGTGAQPQHF. The DNA for the CDR3 is TGTGCCAGCAGCCAAGGGACAGGGGCTCAGCCCCAGCATTTT.

This chain links TRBV5-1 with TRBJ1-2; perhaps TRBD1 as D (5 bases). Trimming removed 0 bases from V and 6 bases from J, with 12 bases in between. The CDR3 consists of 14 residues. Germline CDR1 SGHRS, CDR2 YFSETQ. The CDR3 loop is CASSLGQPVDGYTF. CDR3 nucleotide sequence: TGCGCCAGCAGCTTGGGACAGCCAGTTGATGGCTACACCTTC.

This clonotype was detected many times. The J gene is TRBJ2-5, the V gene TRBV5-1; D not resolved. Germline V CDR1 and CDR2: SGHRS, YFSETQ. There are 13 residues in the CDR3. Trimming shortened V by 4 bases and J by 2 bases, and 9 bases separated the two germline ends. The CDR3 DNA reads as TGCGCCAGCAGCCGTGAGCGTCAAGAGACCCAGTACTTC. Its translation is CASSRERQETQYF.

The table lists this clonotype with many counts. The V gene is TRBV7-9, the J gene TRBJ2-3, with 7 bases aligning to TRBD2. The germline V gene encodes CDR1 SEHNR and CDR2 FQNEAQ (reference sequence). The CDR3 totals 16 residues. V gave up 1 base and J gave up 2 bases; unmatched junction bases: 6. The CDR3 nucleotides read TGTGCCAGCAGCTTAGGCCGACTAGCCCTCACAGATACGCAGTATTTT. Its protein product is CASSLGRLALTDTQYF.